This TCR beta chain was obtained from a study of shared clonotypes between healthy human individuals (dated by TCRdb to about 2020). Study-level background: Three men and two women, aged 18 to 49 years, made up the cohort. Per donor, three plates each were used for CD4 naive and CD4 memory, two for CD8 naive, and one for CD8 memory. To estimate repertoire size and how much clonotype sharing occurs between individuals, the study deeply sequenced the blood TCR repertoires of 4 to 6 healthy adults. Different laboratories and diverse techniques were used to prepare libraries and sequence TCR repertoires, to increase sequencing depth and limit assay-specific biases. Each donor's leukapheresis produced roughly between roughly 0.85 and 9.5 billion PBMCs. Here is what the overall study found, with its caveats: Higher generation probabilities were observed for clonotypes shared by all four sorted-subset donors than for non-shared clonotypes. Pairwise subsampling led to the expectation that sequencing depth would affect the degree of clonotype sharing among donors. Sampling was limited to blood, and TCR repertoires in tissue likely differ from TCR repertoires in blood. Sharing across four donors was observed for around 4.8% of naive CD4, about 4% of naive CD8, 2% to 2.5% of memory CD4, and roughly 0.4% of memory CD8 clonotypes. Incomplete sequencing was indicated by rarefaction of sorted-subset datasets, despite the large sequencing depth. The small number of donors limited the genetic and exposure-history diversity represented. Larger estimated clonotype richness was generally found for naive subsets than for memory subsets.

Sequences SGHTA (CDR1) and FQGNSA (CDR2) are obtained from the germline V gene. The CDR3, from cysteine to phenylalanine, totals 15 residues. Only the CDR3 DNA stays, 45 bases, in frame from base 1. V and J are truncated by 5 bases and 0 bases respectively, leaving an intervening sequence of 11 bases. On this clone: Its target antigen remains unknown. No base quality values were provided; no much bigger clone lies one nucleotide off.

Using the deep immunoSEQ assay, multiplex PCR amplified TCR CDR3 regions from genomic DNA. Extracted genomic DNA from each cell subset was spread evenly across all wells of several immunoSEQ 96-well plates, with each plate serving as a replicate. For sorted subsets, approximately 210 ng genomic DNA, equal to approximately 30,000 T cell genomes, was loaded into each replicate PCR. Purified libraries were quantified with a Qubit 3.0 fluorometer, sized on a Bioanalyzer 2100, and re-quantified with the KAPA Library Quantification kit. Every immunoSEQ 96-well plate was sequenced on a dedicated single-read 150-cycle Illumina NextSeq 550 flow cell. On the study's bioinformatics: Because the immunoSEQ output included only junctional sequences and no quality scores, the filtering could not be the same as the filtering used for full-length reads. To assign V/J genes and CDR3, sequences were annotated against IMGT germline references using PyIR, a Python wrapper for IgBLAST v1.9. Reads were filtered out if the reads had weak V/J assignments (E-value above 1e-6), no CDR3, stop codons, out-of-frame junctions, or ambiguous translated residues. V3J clonotypes were defined as sequences sharing an identical inferred V gene, J gene, and CDR3 amino acid sequence. The percentage overlap between two repertoires was calculated by dividing the number of shared unique clonotypes by the size of the smaller repertoire. RTK rarefaction, the Chao1 estimator, and Recon v2.1 estimates of unobserved clonotypes were used to assess repertoire richness. OLGA was used to compute generation probabilities for all TCRbeta clonotypes that the gDNA method yielded from a handful of donors. The immuneACCESS repertoire file appears here via TCRdb, limited to in-frame rearrangements. These files lack a portion of the clones; in checked studies, under half of the deficit traces to unresolved V genes, and the cause of the others is not known. Clone size and the V and J calls come from that table; the DNA yielded D and trimming. The sample table holds about 1.1 million clones, of which approximately 80% were seen once. Jointly, the top ten make up approximately 0.52% of the sample.

Healthy HIV-negative adults with no recently reported acute infections or vaccinations were included as donors. Only Caucasian adults living in Nashville, Tennessee, USA were represented among the donors. Magnetic negative selection was used to enrich CD4+ T cells, after which naive cells were positively selected on CD45RA and the negative fraction became the memory subset. Blood was obtained by leukapheresis, after which PBMCs were separated by Ficoll-Histopaque density gradient centrifugation and cryopreserved in liquid nitrogen vapor phase. Purity and quantity of every magnetically sorted T cell population were checked by analytical flow cytometry. Genomic DNA was isolated from each sorted fraction and quantified by UV absorbance on a Nanodrop 2000c.

The sequence was obtained from a man aged 18 to 35 in good health. Some clones in this sample may be carry-over from other donors' samples. The chain couples TRBV7-2 to TRBJ1-5; a weak D assignment points to TRBD1 (5 bases agree). The sample comprised memory CD4+ T cells from PBMCs. Per the publication, the cell subset or site label means: CD45RA-negative fraction. The CDR3 reads as follows: CASSRDRNSNQPQHF. Read as DNA, the sequence is TGTGCCAGCAGCCGTGACAGAAATAGCAATCAGCCCCAGCATTTT.